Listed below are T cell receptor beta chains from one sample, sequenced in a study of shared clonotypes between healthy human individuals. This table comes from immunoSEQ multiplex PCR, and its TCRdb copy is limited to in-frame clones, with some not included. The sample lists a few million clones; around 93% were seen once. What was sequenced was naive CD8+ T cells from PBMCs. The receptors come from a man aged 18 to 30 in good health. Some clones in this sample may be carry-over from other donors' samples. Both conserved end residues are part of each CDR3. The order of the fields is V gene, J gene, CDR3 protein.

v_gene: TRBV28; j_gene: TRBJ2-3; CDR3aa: CASRTITLGTSGKTDTQYF
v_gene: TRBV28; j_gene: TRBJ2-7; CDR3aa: CASSFRDREGTYEQYF
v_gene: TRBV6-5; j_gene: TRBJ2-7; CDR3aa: CASSTQGANEQYF
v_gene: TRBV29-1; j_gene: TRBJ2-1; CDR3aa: CSVEGLGSSAEQFF
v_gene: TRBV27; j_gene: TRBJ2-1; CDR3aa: CASSLRTSANYNEQFF
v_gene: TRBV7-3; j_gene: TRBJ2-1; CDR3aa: CASSLTTAGGNEQFF
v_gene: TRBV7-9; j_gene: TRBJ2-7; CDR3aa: CASKLSGNNYEQYF
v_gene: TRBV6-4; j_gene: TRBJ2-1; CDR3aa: CASKGSPYNEQFF
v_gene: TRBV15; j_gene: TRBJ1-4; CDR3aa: CATSRDQVVGEKLFF
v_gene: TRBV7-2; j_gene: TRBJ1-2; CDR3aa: CASSLTSLVWLHPRF
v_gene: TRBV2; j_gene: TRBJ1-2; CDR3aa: CASSEVGGGGYTF
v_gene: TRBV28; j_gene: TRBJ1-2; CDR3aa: CASSFSLGGIGYTF
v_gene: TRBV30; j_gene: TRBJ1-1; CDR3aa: CAWDTAYRENTEAFF
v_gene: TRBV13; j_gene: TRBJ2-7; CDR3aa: CASSLVSQGASYEQYF
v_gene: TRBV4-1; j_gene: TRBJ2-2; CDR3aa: CASSLRGSSYTGELFF
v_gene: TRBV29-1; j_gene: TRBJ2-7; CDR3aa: CSVEDGGISYEQYF
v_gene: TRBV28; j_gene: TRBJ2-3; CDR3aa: CASRRQGPSTDTQYF